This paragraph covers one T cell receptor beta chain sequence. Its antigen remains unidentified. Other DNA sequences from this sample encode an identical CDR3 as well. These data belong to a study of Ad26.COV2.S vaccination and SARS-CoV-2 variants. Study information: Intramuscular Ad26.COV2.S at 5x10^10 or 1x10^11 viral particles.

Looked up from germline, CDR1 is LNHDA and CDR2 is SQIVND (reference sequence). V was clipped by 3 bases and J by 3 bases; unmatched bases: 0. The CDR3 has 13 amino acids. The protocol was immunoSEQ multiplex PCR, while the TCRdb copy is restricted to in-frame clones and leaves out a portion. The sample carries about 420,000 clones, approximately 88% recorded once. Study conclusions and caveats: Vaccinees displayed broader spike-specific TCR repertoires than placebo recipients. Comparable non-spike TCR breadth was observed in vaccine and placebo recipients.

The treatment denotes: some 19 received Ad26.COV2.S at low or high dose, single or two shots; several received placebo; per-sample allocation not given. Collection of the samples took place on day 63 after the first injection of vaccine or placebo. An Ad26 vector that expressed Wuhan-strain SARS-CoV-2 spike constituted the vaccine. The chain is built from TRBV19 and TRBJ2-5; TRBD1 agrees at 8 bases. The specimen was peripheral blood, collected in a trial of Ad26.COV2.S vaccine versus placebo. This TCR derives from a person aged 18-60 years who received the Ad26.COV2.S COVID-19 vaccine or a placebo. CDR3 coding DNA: TGTGCCAGTAGTATGGACAGGGAAGAGACCCAGTACTTC. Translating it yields CASSMDREETQYF.